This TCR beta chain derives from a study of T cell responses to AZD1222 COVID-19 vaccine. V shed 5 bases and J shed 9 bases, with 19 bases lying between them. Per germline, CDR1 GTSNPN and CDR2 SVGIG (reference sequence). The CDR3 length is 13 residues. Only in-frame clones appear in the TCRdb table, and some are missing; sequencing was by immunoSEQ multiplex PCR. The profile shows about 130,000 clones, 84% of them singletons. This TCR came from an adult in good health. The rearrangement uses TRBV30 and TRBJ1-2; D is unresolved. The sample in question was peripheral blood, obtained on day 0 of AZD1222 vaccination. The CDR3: CAWAAGSSGRYTF. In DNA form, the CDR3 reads TGTGCCTGGGCTGCCGGGTCATCCGGTCGCTACACCTTC. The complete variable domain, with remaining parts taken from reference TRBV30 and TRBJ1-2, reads SQTIHQWPATLVQPVGSPLSLECTVEGTSNPNLYWYRQAAGRGLQLLFYSVGIGQISSEVPQNLSASRPQDRQFILSSKKLLLSDSGFYLCAWAAGSSGRYTFGSGTRLTVV.